Following are 31 T cell receptor beta chains from one sample sequenced in a study of T cells in Graves' hyperthyroidism and ophthalmopathy. Researchers amplified the TCR beta CDR3 regions from RNA transcripts. In the first-round RT-PCR of the TCR CDR3, the HTBI primer set was used. TCRdb ran MiXCR on the multiplex PCR reads and lists one entry per CDR3 protein. The sample has a few hundred thousand distinct CDR3 sequences, more than 13% seen once. The sample taken for sequencing was blood. The source is a young woman with Graves' hyperthyroidism.

This clonotype was found a few times. The chain couples TRBV6-1 to TRBJ2-7; D unclear. CDR3 length: 13 amino acids. V gave up 4 bases and J gave up 6 bases, with 13 bases separating them. Germline V lookup: CDR1 MNHNS, CDR2 SASEGT. The CDR3 loop reads CASSAAVSGEQYF. CDR3 nucleotides: TGTGCCAGCAGTGCCGCAGTTTCAGGCGAGCAGTACTTC.

This clonotype was picked up many times. This chain joins TRBV6-1 and TRBJ1-2, with D possibly matching TRBD1 (5 bases). The CDR3 loop spans 14 amino acids. Trimming stripped 3 bases from V and 4 bases from J, with 12 bases between. Germline CDR1 and CDR2: MNHNS and SASEGT. The CDR3 region is CASSESTAVYGYTF. CDR3 DNA sequence: TGTGCCAGCAGTGAGTCGACAGCTGTCTATGGCTACACCTTC.

This chain links TRBV4-2 with TRBJ2-1, with 14 bases matching TRBD2. This CDR3 contains 16 residues. Germline V gives CDR1 LGHNA, CDR2 YNFKEQ. V was pared by 3 bases and J by 12 bases, with 10 bases of the junction left unmatched. This CDR3 reads CASSHPGTSGSGAQFF. Written as DNA, the CDR3 is TGTGCCAGCAGCCACCCCGGGACTAGCGGGAGTGGGGCGCAGTTCTTC.

This clonotype is a singleton in its sample. The chain has TRBV19 and TRBJ1-1, with TRBD1 as a possible D gene (6 bases). This CDR3 spans 13 amino acids. Germline lookup yields CDR1 LNHDA and CDR2 SQIVND (reference sequence). V lost 5 bases and J 3 bases, leaving 10 bases between the germline ends. CDR3 loop: CASSRTADTEAFF. DNA of the CDR3: TGTGCCAGTAGTCGGACAGCGGACACTGAAGCTTTCTTT.

The chain employs TRBV14 and TRBJ2-1; tentatively, D is TRBD1 (5 bases). The germline V and J ends were trimmed by 0 bases and 6 bases, with 15 bases remaining between them. The germline V gene has CDR1 SGHDN and CDR2 FVKESK. The CDR3 covers 16 residues. The CDR3 DNA is TGTGCCAGCAGCCAAGATCCTGGCCAGGGCAGCAATGAGCAGTTCTTC. Encoded protein: CASSQDPGQGSNEQFF.

This chain joins TRBV7-9 and TRBJ2-7; the D is unclear. The CDR3 runs 13 residues. Germline CDR1 is SEHNR and CDR2 is FQNEAQ (reference sequence). V was clipped by 3 bases and J by 2 bases, with 8 bases between them. As DNA, the CDR3 is TGTGCCAGCAGCTTCGACACTCCCTACGAGCAGTACTTC. Translation: CASSFDTPYEQYF.

This clonotype came up a few times. The chain carries TRBV7-8 and TRBJ2-3, with 8 positions matching TRBD1. Germline trimming cut 5 bases from V and 4 bases from J; bases unmatched to any gene: 8. The CDR3 loop spans 15 amino acids. The germline CDR1 and CDR2 sequences are SGHVS and FQNEAQ. The CDR3 sequence: CASSPRTGYPDTQYF. CDR3 sequence (DNA): TGTGCCAGCAGCCCCCGGACAGGGTATCCAGATACGCAGTATTTT. The full variable domain, with the rest looked up from reference TRBV7-8 and TRBJ2-3, is GAGVSQSPRYKVAKRGQDVALRCDPISGHVSLFWYQQALGQGPEFLTYFQNEAQLDKSGLPSDRFFAERPEGSVSTLKIQRTQQEDSAVYLCASSPRTGYPDTQYFGPGTRLTVL.

For the CDR3, the DNA is TGTGCCAGCAGTTACTCGCGTGGCGGGCCACGGGAGCAGTACTTC. Translation: CASSYSRGGPREQYF. The chain employs TRBV6-5 and TRBJ2-7; D is perhaps TRBD2 (5 bases). V lost 0 bases to trimming and J lost 7 bases, with 16 bases between them. The CDR3 has 15 amino acids. CDR1 is MNHEY and CDR2 is SVGAGI in the germline V gene.

This clonotype was counted only a few times. This chain connects TRBV7-8 to TRBJ1-4; D unresolved. CDR1 is SGHVS, CDR2 FQNEAQ, per germline. This CDR3 spans 16 amino acids. The V end was cut by 2 bases, the J end by 4 bases, with 14 bases between. CDR3 nucleotides: TGTGCCAGCAGCTTAAACACCTGGACGGTTAATGAAAAACTGTTTTTT. This translates into CASSLNTWTVNEKLFF.

Ten or more counts support this clonotype. The rearrangement uses TRBV29-1 and TRBJ2-1, with D possibly being TRBD1 or TRBD2 (5 bases each). Germline V CDR1 and CDR2: SQVTM, ANQGSEA. V was clipped by 5 bases and J by 0 bases, with 11 bases between them. The CDR3 length is 14 residues. DNA of the CDR3: TGCAGCGTTCCCAGGGAGAGCTCCTACAATGAGCAGTTCTTC. The encoded protein is CSVPRESSYNEQFF.

This clonotype was observed many times. CDR3 in amino acids: CASSPRGDGIYGYTF. CDR3 in DNA: TGTGCCAGCAGTCCAAGGGGGGACGGGATCTATGGCTACACCTTC. The chain employs TRBV28 and TRBJ1-2, with D perhaps TRBD1 (6 bases). Trimming took off 5 bases at V and 4 bases at J, with 17 bases between the two ends. Germline assignment: CDR1 MDHEN and CDR2 SYDVKM. This CDR3 is built from 15 residues.

This clonotype showed up many times. The CDR3 loop is CASSLAPEPAAYEQYF. Here the CDR3 DNA reads TGTGCCAGCAGCTTAGCACCGGAGCCCGCGGCCTACGAGCAGTACTTC. The V call is TRBV7-9, the J call TRBJ2-7; D is uncertain. This CDR3 has 16 residues. Trimming shortened V by 0 bases and J by 2 bases, and 14 bases separated the two germline ends. Per the germline V gene, CDR1 is SEHNR and CDR2 is FQNEAQ (reference sequence). The full variable domain, with the rest looked up from reference TRBV7-9 and TRBJ2-7, is DTGVSQNPRHKITKRGQNVTFRCDPISEHNRLYWYRQTLGQGPEFLTYFQNEAQLEKSRLLSDRFSAERPKGSFSTLEIQRTEQGDSAMYLCASSLAPEPAAYEQYFGPGTRLTVT.

This clonotype was seen ten or more times. The J gene is TRBJ2-7, the V gene TRBV3-1, with 10 bases aligning to TRBD2. CDR1 is LGHDT and CDR2 is YNNKEL in the germline V gene (reference sequence). With V trimmed by 5 bases and J by 5 bases, 9 bases remained unmatched. This CDR3 has 15 residues. CDR3 residues: CASSAPRTSGNEQYF. The CDR3, as DNA: TGTGCCAGCAGCGCCCCGCGGACTAGCGGCAACGAGCAGTACTTC.

This clonotype was picked up many times. V and J are TRBV12-3 or TRBV12-4 and TRBJ1-2, with a possible D match to TRBD1 (6 bases). The germline V and J ends were trimmed by 6 bases and 2 bases, with 13 bases remaining between them. The CDR3 is 14 amino acids. CDR3 sequence reads: CASSTDRRNYGYTF. DNA of the CDR3: TGTGCCAGCAGCACGGACAGAAGAAACTATGGCTACACCTTC.

This clonotype was observed a few times. The chain is built from TRBV24-1 and TRBJ2-2; maybe TRBD2 (5 bases). The CDR3 consists of 17 residues. Trimming took off 0 bases at V and 0 bases at J, with 10 bases between the two ends. The germline V gene encodes CDR1 KGHDR and CDR2 SFDVKD. This chain's CDR3 is CATSDLGGRANTGELFF. In nucleotides, the CDR3 is TGTGCCACCAGTGATTTGGGAGGACGAGCGAACACCGGGGAGCTGTTTTTT.

The J gene is TRBJ1-2, the V gene TRBV27; possible D gene TRBD1, 5 bases. Germline V CDR1 and CDR2: MNHEY, SMNVEV (reference sequence). Trimming left V 6 bases short and J 0 bases short, with 8 bases between. CDR3 length: 13 residues. CDR3 loop: CASSWGSNYGYTF. DNA of the CDR3: TGTGCCAGCAGCTGGGGGTCTAACTATGGCTACACCTTC.

The chain links TRBV6-1 to TRBJ1-2; a possible D gene is TRBD1 (5 bases). Germline V lookup: CDR1 MNHNS, CDR2 SASEGT. Trimming stripped 3 bases from V and 6 bases from J, with 14 bases between. This CDR3 spans 14 amino acids. CDR3 DNA sequence: TGTGCCAGCAGTGAGGGGGTCCTGCCGGATGGCTACACCTTC. It specifies CASSEGVLPDGYTF.

The chain combines TRBV6-1 with TRBJ1-2; 10 bases are a match to TRBD1. Germline V lookup: CDR1 MNHNS, CDR2 SASEGT. V was clipped by 5 bases and J by 8 bases; unmatched bases: 8. The CDR3 loop spans 14 amino acids. In nucleotides, the CDR3 is TGTGCCAGCAGTTTGCGACAGGGGGCGGAGGGCTACACCTTC. This translates into CASSLRQGAEGYTF.

This clonotype was seen only a few times. The chain recombines TRBV12-3 or TRBV12-4 with TRBJ2-7; D is perhaps TRBD1 or TRBD2 (5 bases each). The CDR3 has 12 amino acids. The ends were cut back, 8 bases at V and 0 bases at J, with 8 bases in the middle. The CDR3 nucleotides read TGTGCCAGCCGGGGCAACTCCTACGAGCAGTACTTC. Residues: CASRGNSYEQYF.

The rearrangement joins TRBV27 to TRBJ1-5; the match to TRBD1 covers 8 bases. Trimming took 7 bases from V and 4 from J; bases not matched to a gene: 6. In germline, CDR1 is MNHEY, CDR2 SMNVEV (reference sequence). The CDR3 spans 14 residues. CDR3 sequence: CASKPDRGNQPQHF. The CDR3 DNA follows: TGTGCCAGCAAACCCGACAGGGGAAATCAGCCCCAGCATTTT.

This clonotype was detected only a few times. The V and J genes are TRBV5-6 and TRBJ1-1; 7 bases fit TRBD1. The germline V gene encodes CDR1 SGHDT and CDR2 YYEEEE. V was clipped by 4 bases and J by 3 bases; unmatched bases: 3. The length of the CDR3 is 13 residues. CDR3 in amino acids: CASSRDRDTEAFF. CDR3 sequence (DNA): TGTGCCAGCAGCCGGGACAGAGACACTGAAGCTTTCTTT.

The J gene is TRBJ2-3, the V gene TRBV6-5; 7 nucleotides align to TRBD1. The germline CDR1 and CDR2 sequences are MNHEY and SVGAGI. Germline trimming cut 4 bases from V and 4 bases from J; bases unmatched to any gene: 8. This CDR3 has 15 residues. The CDR3, as DNA: TGTGCCAGCAGTTCTACAGGGGTGTTGGCAGATACGCAGTATTTT. This translates into CASSSTGVLADTQYF.

This clonotype was counted at least ten times. The chain employs TRBV20-1 and TRBJ2-1, with 8 nucleotides matching TRBD2. Per the germline V gene, CDR1 is DFQATT and CDR2 is SNEGSKA (reference sequence). Trimming took 5 bases from V and 1 from J; bases not matched to a gene: 7. This CDR3 comprises 15 residues. CDR3 sequence reads: CSARPSGRSYNEQFF. In DNA form, the CDR3 reads TGCAGTGCTCGGCCTAGCGGGCGGTCCTACAATGAGCAGTTCTTC.

This clonotype came up many times. The chain links TRBV28 to TRBJ1-2; a weak D match, TRBD1 (5 bases). Germline V CDR1 and CDR2: MDHEN, SYDVKM. The CDR3 extends over 14 amino acids. V gave up 5 bases and J gave up 4 bases, with 14 bases separating them. DNA for the CDR3: TGTGCCAGCAGTCCCGACAGTCTGTCCTATGGCTACACCTTC. As protein: CASSPDSLSYGYTF.

This clonotype was seen many times. The rearrangement links TRBV3-1 to TRBJ1-5, with a weak D call TRBD1 (6 bases). V lost 1 base and J 2 bases, leaving 6 bases between the germline ends. CDR1 and CDR2 (germline): LGHDT, YNNKEL (reference sequence). This CDR3 region has 14 residues. The CDR3 DNA sequence: TGTGCCAGCAGCCAAGGGACAGGCAATCAGCCCCAGCATTTT. This gives the protein CASSQGTGNQPQHF.

This clonotype appeared many times. V and J are TRBV24-1 and TRBJ2-5; 12 bases agree with TRBD1. The ends lost 4 bases at V and 4 bases at J; junction bases unmatched: 6. Germline values: CDR1 KGHDR, CDR2 SFDVKD. The CDR3 is 16 amino acids. CDR3 sequence: CATSDSGQGARETQYF. CDR3 DNA sequence: TGTGCCACCAGTGACTCGGGACAGGGGGCAAGAGAGACCCAGTACTTC.

There are a few counts of this clonotype. The CDR3 protein is CASSILSSANEQFF. CDR3 bases: TGTGCCAGCAGTATCCTGTCTAGCGCCAATGAGCAGTTCTTC. V usage is TRBV28 and J usage is TRBJ2-1; tentative D call: TRBD2 (6 bases). The CDR3 contains 14 residues. Trimming removed 5 bases from V and 6 bases from J, with 14 bases in between. CDR1 is MDHEN, CDR2 SYDVKM, per germline.

This clonotype was observed many times. The V call is TRBV2, the J call TRBJ1-4; a possible D gene is TRBD1 (5 bases). Between the trimmed V and J ends, which lost 3 bases and 6 bases, there was a span of 14 bases. This CDR3 is built from 15 residues. Germline assignment: CDR1 SNHLY and CDR2 FYNNEI. In DNA, the CDR3 is TGTGCCAGCAGTGACGCCCCAGGGTCTGATGAAAAACTGTTTTTT. This translates into CASSDAPGSDEKLFF.

This clonotype showed up just a few times. The chain recombines TRBV7-8 with TRBJ2-1, with TRBD2 as a possible D gene (7 bases). There are 15 residues in the CDR3. CDR1 and CDR2 (germline): SGHVS, FQNEAQ. V was cut by 5 bases and J by 5 bases, with 16 bases left in between. CDR3 sequence: CASSPSGGLNNEQFF. The CDR3 nucleotides are TGTGCCAGCAGCCCGTCGGGGGGCCTAAACAATGAGCAGTTCTTC.

This clonotype was detected only a few times. The rearrangement joins TRBV19 to TRBJ2-1, with 15 bases lining up with TRBD2. CDR3 size: 17 residues. Trimming at V came to 5 bases and at J to 4 bases, leaving 6 bases not matched to a gene. CDR1 and CDR2 from the germline V gene are LNHDA and SQIVND (reference sequence). The CDR3 spells CASSFGTSGRKYNEQFF. CDR3 coding DNA: TGTGCCAGTAGTTTTGGGACTAGCGGGAGGAAATACAATGAGCAGTTCTTC. Using reference TRBV19 and TRBJ2-1 for the parts outside the CDR3, the full variable domain is DGGITQSPKYLFRKEGQNVTLSCEQNLNHDAMYWYRQDPGQGLRLIYYSQIVNDFQKGDIAEGYSVSREKKESFPLTVTSAQKNPTAFYLCASSFGTSGRKYNEQFFGPGTRLTVL.

This clonotype was seen many times. This chain links TRBV20-1 with TRBJ2-7, with D uncertain. Trimming stripped 5 bases from V and 3 bases from J, with 11 bases between. Germline lookup yields CDR1 DFQATT and CDR2 SNEGSKA (reference sequence). This CDR3 is 12 amino acids long. The CDR3 protein is CSADQSRYEQYF. As DNA, the CDR3 is TGCAGTGCTGACCAGAGCCGCTACGAGCAGTACTTC.